This TCR beta chain comes out of a study of OX40 agonist ivuxolimab in advanced cancers. As regards this clone: The antigen is unknown. Sequence at one end of the junction differs from germline and may be a read error.

Germline CDR1 MNHNY, CDR2 SVGAGI (reference sequence). This CDR3 contains 13 residues. Study conclusions and caveats: CD4+ and CD8+ blood T cells expanded clonally by week 6 at 0.1 to 3.0 mg/kg. Expanded clones were, on average, more numerous in CD8+ T cells than in CD4+.

The repertoire was sequenced with immunoSEQ multiplex PCR; TCRdb's copy has only in-frame clones and lacks some. This table has 35,000 to 40,000 clones, about 92% appearing once. Source: CD4+ or CD8+ T cells sorted from blood, taken in a trial of the OX40 agonist ivuxolimab. The sequence was obtained from an adult with an advanced solid tumor such as melanoma, head and neck, liver or kidney cancer. V is TRBV6-6 and J is TRBJ2-1; TRBD2 agrees at 8 bases. The CDR3 DNA is TGCTCCTGTCGGGAGGGTTCCTACAATGAGCAGTTCTTC. It codes for CSCREGSYNEQFF.